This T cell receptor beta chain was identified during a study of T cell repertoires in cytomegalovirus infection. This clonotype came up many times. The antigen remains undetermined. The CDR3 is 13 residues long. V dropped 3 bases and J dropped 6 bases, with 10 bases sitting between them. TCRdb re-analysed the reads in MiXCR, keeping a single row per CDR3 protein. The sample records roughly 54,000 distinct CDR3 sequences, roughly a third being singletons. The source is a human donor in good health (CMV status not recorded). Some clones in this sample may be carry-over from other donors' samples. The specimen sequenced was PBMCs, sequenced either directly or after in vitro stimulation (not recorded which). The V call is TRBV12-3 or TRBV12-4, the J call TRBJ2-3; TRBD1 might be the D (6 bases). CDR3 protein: CASSFYQGDTQYF. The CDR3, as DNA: TGTGCCAGCAGTTTTTACCAGGGGGATACGCAGTATTTT.